A single sample is the source of the 15 T cell receptor beta chains below, sequenced in a study of T cells after yellow fever vaccination. TCRdb reprocessed the 5' RACE reads with MiXCR, giving one entry per CDR3 protein. The sample yields roughly 190,000 distinct CDR3 sequences, approximately 11% seen once. The sequenced sample was CD8+ T cells sorted from PBMCs, obtained 15 days after the yellow fever booster vaccination. The source is a man aged 18 to 29 who received the YFV17D yellow fever vaccine.

This clonotype was seen more than once but under ten times. V is TRBV4-1 and J is TRBJ2-2, with D possibly TRBD1 on 6 matching bases. CDR1 is MGHRA and CDR2 is YSYEKL in the germline V gene. Trimming cost V 1 base and J 4 bases, with 10 bases left between them. The CDR3 loop spans 15 amino acids. The CDR3 nucleotides are TGCGCCAGCAGCCAAGGACAGGAGTTCACCGGGGAGCTGTTTTTT. Translated, it gives CASSQGQEFTGELFF.

This clonotype showed up just a few times. The DNA for the CDR3 is TGTGCCAGCAGTTTAGGCGGGGGGCCCTACGAGCAGTACTTC. This translates into CASSLGGGPYEQYF. The J gene is TRBJ2-7, the V gene TRBV12-3 or TRBV12-4; 8 bases align to TRBD2. With 1 base clipped from V and 2 bases from J, the junction kept 1 base outside the gene matches. CDR3 length: 14 amino acids.

This chain links TRBV10-3 with TRBJ2-7; D is undetermined. The germline CDR1 and CDR2 sequences are ENHRY and SYGVKD. V lost 0 bases to trimming and J lost 0 bases, with 6 bases between them. This CDR3 contains 14 residues. The CDR3 sequence is CAISESPDSYEQYV. The CDR3 DNA reads as TGTGCCATCAGTGAGTCCCCGGACTCCTACGAGCAGTACGTC.

J is TRBJ2-3 and V is TRBV7-2; 9 bases match TRBD2. J lost 0 bases, V lost 3 bases, and 4 bases had no gene match. This CDR3 is 16 amino acids long. CDR1 and CDR2 from the germline V gene are SGHTA and FQGNSA. The chain's CDR3 is CASSFPSGESTDTQYF. CDR3 coding DNA: TGTGCCAGCAGCTTCCCTAGCGGGGAGAGCACAGATACGCAGTATTTT.

This clonotype was seen a handful of times. The chain uses TRBV2 and TRBJ2-7, with D perhaps TRBD2 (6 bases). Germline lookup yields CDR1 SNHLY and CDR2 FYNNEI. The CDR3 consists of 15 residues. The ends were cut back, 7 bases at V and 2 bases at J, with 18 bases in the middle. The CDR3 loop is CASNRPGLPTYEQYF. The CDR3, as DNA: TGTGCCAGCAATCGGCCGGGACTGCCAACCTACGAGCAGTACTTC.

This clonotype was counted a few times. The chain is built from TRBV4-1 and TRBJ2-3; 10 bases match TRBD2. The CDR3 runs 17 residues. V shed 1 base, J shed 5 bases, and the junction held 9 bases outside the gene matches. Germline loops: CDR1 MGHRA, CDR2 YSYEKL. CDR3 sequence reads: CASSQVESGGAGDTQYF. DNA for the CDR3: TGCGCCAGCAGCCAAGTCGAGAGCGGGGGGGCTGGAGATACGCAGTATTTT.

This clonotype was seen ten or more times. V is TRBV12-3 or TRBV12-4 and J is TRBJ2-3, with 7 nucleotides matching TRBD1. With V trimmed by 5 bases and J by 3 bases, 8 bases remained unmatched. The CDR3 is made up of 15 amino acids. The CDR3, as DNA: TGTGCCAGCAGTGTGGGGGACAGAGCTACAGATACGCAGTATTTT. Translating gives CASSVGDRATDTQYF.

In its sample, this clonotype was seen many times. The chain joins TRBV27 to TRBJ2-1; D unresolved. CDR3 length: 12 amino acids. V was shortened by 2 bases and J by 9 bases, with 8 bases between the two germline ends. Germline V gene lookup returns CDR1 MNHEY and CDR2 SMNVEV (reference sequence). The CDR3: CASSLGGVEQFF. DNA of the CDR3: TGTGCCAGCAGTTTAGGCGGCGTTGAGCAGTTCTTC.

This chain connects TRBV27 to TRBJ2-2, with 8 bases matching TRBD1. Germline V gene data show CDR1 as MNHEY and CDR2 as SMNVEV (reference sequence). The CDR3 loop spans 12 amino acids. V was pared by 6 bases and J by 6 bases, with 0 bases of the junction left unmatched. In DNA form, the CDR3 reads TGTGCCAGCAGGACAGGGGCCGGGGAGCTGTTTTTT. Translated, it gives CASRTGAGELFF.

This clonotype was observed a handful of times. The chain is built from TRBV6-5 and TRBJ1-6; TRBD1 is a possible D gene (5 bases). The V end lost 3 bases, the J end lost 7 bases, and 10 bases lay between the germline ends. This CDR3 has 14 residues. Germline V gene lookup returns CDR1 MNHEY and CDR2 SVGAGI. Written as DNA, the CDR3 is TGTGCCAGCAGTTATTCCGGGGGGAATTCACCCCTCCACTTT. It encodes CASSYSGGNSPLHF.

V usage is TRBV4-1 and J usage is TRBJ2-5; the D gene is possibly TRBD2 (7 bases). Germline assignment: CDR1 MGHRA and CDR2 YSYEKL. V shed 2 bases and J shed 4 bases, with 14 bases lying between them. CDR3 length equals 15 residues. The CDR3: CASSQLYREGETQYF. CDR3 DNA: TGCGCCAGCAGCCAACTTTACAGGGAGGGAGAGACCCAGTACTTC.

This clonotype was detected a few times. The chain couples TRBV20-1 to TRBJ2-3, with 8 nucleotides matching TRBD2. V lost 4 bases to trimming and J lost 6 bases; unmatched junction nucleotides: 9. Per germline, CDR1 DFQATT and CDR2 SNEGSKA (reference sequence). The CDR3 is 14 residues long. The CDR3 loop reads CSAKSGGEGDTQYF. The DNA of the CDR3 is TGCAGTGCTAAAAGCGGGGGTGAAGGGGATACGCAGTATTTT.

The chain has TRBV4-1 and TRBJ1-2; no clear D gene. V lost 0 bases and J 2 bases, leaving 10 bases between the germline ends. There are 15 residues in the CDR3. Germline loops: CDR1 MGHRA, CDR2 YSYEKL. Here the CDR3 reads CASSQDISGNYGYTF. For the CDR3, the DNA is TGCGCCAGCAGCCAAGATATTTCGGGGAACTATGGCTACACCTTC.

This clonotype came up many times. This chain links TRBV4-1 with TRBJ1-1; D gene ambiguous. The CDR3 has 12 residues. V dropped 1 base and J dropped 3 bases, with 3 bases sitting between them. Germline V lookup: CDR1 MGHRA, CDR2 YSYEKL. In DNA form, the CDR3 reads TGCGCCAGCAGCCAAGCGGACACTGAAGCTTTCTTT. Residues: CASSQADTEAFF.

This clonotype occurred a few times. V and J are TRBV28 and TRBJ2-7; 10 bases match TRBD1. CDR3 length: 14 residues. V shed 7 bases and J 4 bases; nucleotides not matched to a gene: 7. CDR1 and CDR2 (germline): MDHEN, SYDVKM. The CDR3 DNA follows: TGTGCCAGCAATTACCGGGACAGGGGATACGAGCAGTACGTC. Amino acid sequence: CASNYRDRGYEQYV.